The sequence of this TCR beta chain was determined in a study of CD8+ T cells in alopecia areata. Treatment here: oral pan-JAK inhibitor, 5-10 mg twice daily. Reverse transcribed after extraction, RNA yielded cDNA as the sequencing template. The table came from immunoSEQ multiplex PCR; TCRdb's copy has only in-frame clones and leaves some out. The table has 150,000 to 200,000 clones, about three fifths seen once. V was shortened by 1 base and J by 9 bases, with 5 bases between the two germline ends. Germline CDR1 reads LGHNA; CDR2 reads YNFKEQ. CDR3 length: 11 amino acids. The chain uses TRBV4-2 and TRBJ2-3; D is uncertain. The TCR comes from a human donor with alopecia areata. The source was CD8+ T cells sorted from blood, collected at week 24, from a patient treated with tofacitinib. The CDR3 bases are TGTGCCAGCAGCCAAGGGGCCACGCAGTATTTT. This translates into CASSQGATQYF.